This TCR beta chain was captured in a study of cytomegalovirus exposure and HLA in healthy donors. Germline V gene lookup returns CDR1 MGHRA and CDR2 YSYEKL. This CDR3 has 13 residues. The junction had 8 bases not matched to a gene; V was cut back by 8 bases and J by 6 bases. PCR involved 60 Vbeta and 13 Jbeta primers. Produced via immunoSEQ multiplex PCR; TCRdb's table is partial and in-frame only. The data show approximately 160,000 clones, roughly 75% seen once. What was sequenced was PBMCs. The sequence came from a man aged 18 to 29 in good health and CMV-seronegative. V gene TRBV4-1 combines with J gene TRBJ2-3; 7 bases map to TRBD1. Here the CDR3 reads CASSVTGSDTQYF. The CDR3 region has the DNA TGCGCCAGCTCCGTGACAGGGTCGGATACGCAGTATTTT.